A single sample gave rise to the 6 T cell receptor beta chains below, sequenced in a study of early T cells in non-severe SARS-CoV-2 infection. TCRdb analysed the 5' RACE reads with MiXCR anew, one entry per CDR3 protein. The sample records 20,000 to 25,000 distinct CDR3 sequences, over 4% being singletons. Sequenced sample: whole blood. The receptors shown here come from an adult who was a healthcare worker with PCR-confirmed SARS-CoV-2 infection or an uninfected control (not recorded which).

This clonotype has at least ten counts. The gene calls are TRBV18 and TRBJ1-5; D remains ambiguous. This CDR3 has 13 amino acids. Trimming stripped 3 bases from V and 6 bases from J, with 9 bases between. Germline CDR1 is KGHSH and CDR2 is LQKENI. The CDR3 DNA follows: TGTGCCAGCTCACCTGTGGCCGGTCAGCCCCAGCATTTT. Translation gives CASSPVAGQPQHF.

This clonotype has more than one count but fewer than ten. CDR3 residues: CASTSKRTGPFTRTDTQYF. In DNA form, the CDR3 reads TGTGCCAGCACCTCAAAGAGGACAGGGCCCTTCACCCGCACAGATACGCAGTATTTT. V gene TRBV6-2 or TRBV6-3 combines with J gene TRBJ2-3; 8 nucleotides align to TRBD1. The CDR3 is 19 amino acids. J lost 1 base, V lost 7 bases, and 19 bases had no gene match. Germline values: CDR1 MNHEY, CDR2 SVGEGT.

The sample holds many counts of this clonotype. The CDR3 bases are TGTGCCAGCAGCGTACTGCTGGGGGCGTCAGATACGCAGTATTTT. The encoded protein is CASSVLLGASDTQYF. The rearrangement uses TRBV7-6 and TRBJ2-3, with a possible D match to TRBD1 (6 bases). V dropped 5 bases and J dropped 4 bases, with 16 bases sitting between them. The germline V gene encodes CDR1 SGHVS and CDR2 FNYEAQ. CDR3 length equals 15 residues.

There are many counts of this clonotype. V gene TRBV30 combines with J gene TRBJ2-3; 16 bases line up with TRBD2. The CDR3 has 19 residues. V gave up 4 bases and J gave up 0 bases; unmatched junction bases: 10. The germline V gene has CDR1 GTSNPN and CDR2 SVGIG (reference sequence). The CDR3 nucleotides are TGTGCCTGGACAGAACCGGGACTAGCGGGGGGGGTTAGCACAGATACGCAGTATTTT. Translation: CAWTEPGLAGGVSTDTQYF.

The CDR3 DNA is TGCAGTGTCCTACAGACAGGGGGCTCATCTTTGAGTGAGCAGTACTTC. Protein sequence: CSVLQTGGSSLSEQYF. The V call is TRBV20-1, the J call TRBJ2-7; 10 bases line up with TRBD1. This CDR3 is built from 16 residues. Germline V CDR1 and CDR2: DFQATT, SNEGSKA (reference sequence). J lost 7 bases, V lost 7 bases, and 19 bases had no gene match.

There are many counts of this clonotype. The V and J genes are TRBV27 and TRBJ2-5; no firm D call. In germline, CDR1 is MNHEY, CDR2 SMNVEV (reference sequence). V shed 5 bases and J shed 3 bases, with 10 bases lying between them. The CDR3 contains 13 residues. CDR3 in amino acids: CASSPNREETQYF. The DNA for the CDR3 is TGTGCCAGCAGTCCCAATAGAGAAGAGACCCAGTACTTC.